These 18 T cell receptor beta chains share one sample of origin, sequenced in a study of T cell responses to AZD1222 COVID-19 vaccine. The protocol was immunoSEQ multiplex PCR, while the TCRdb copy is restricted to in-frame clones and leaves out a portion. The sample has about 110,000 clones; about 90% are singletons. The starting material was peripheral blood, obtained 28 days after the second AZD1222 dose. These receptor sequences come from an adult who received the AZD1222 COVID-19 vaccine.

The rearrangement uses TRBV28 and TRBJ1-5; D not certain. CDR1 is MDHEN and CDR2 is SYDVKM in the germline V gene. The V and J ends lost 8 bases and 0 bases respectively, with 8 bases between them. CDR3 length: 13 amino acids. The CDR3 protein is CASGVDSNQPQHF. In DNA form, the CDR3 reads TGTGCCAGCGGAGTCGATAGCAATCAGCCCCAGCATTTT.

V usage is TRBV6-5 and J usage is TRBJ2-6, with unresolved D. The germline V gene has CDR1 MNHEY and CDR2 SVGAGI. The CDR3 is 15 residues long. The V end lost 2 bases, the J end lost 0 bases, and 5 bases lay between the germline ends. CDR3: CASSYERSGANVLTF. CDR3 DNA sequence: TGTGCCAGCAGTTACGAACGCTCTGGGGCCAACGTCCTGACTTTC.

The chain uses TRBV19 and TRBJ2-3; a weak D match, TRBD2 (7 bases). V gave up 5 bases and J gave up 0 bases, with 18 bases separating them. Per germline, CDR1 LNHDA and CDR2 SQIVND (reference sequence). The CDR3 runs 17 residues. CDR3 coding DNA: TGTGCCAGTAGTGGGGGGCCGGGACTATCAAGCACAGATACGCAGTATTTT. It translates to CASSGGPGLSSTDTQYF. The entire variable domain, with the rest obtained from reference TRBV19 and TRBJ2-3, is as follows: DGGITQSPKYLFRKEGQNVTLSCEQNLNHDAMYWYRQDPGQGLRLIYYSQIVNDFQKGDIAEGYSVSREKKESFPLTVTSAQKNPTAFYLCASSGGPGLSSTDTQYFGPGTRLTVL.

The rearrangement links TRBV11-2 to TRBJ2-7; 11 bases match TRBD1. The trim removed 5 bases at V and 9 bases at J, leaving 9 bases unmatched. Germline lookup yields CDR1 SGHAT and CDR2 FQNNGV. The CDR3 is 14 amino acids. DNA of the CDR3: TGTGCCAGCAGCCACGGGACAGGGGGTCACGGGCAGTACTTC. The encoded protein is CASSHGTGGHGQYF.

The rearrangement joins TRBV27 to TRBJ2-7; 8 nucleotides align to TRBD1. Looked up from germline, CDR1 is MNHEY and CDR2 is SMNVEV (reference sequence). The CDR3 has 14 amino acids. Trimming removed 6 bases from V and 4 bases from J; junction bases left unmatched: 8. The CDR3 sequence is CASSEPGQAYEQYF. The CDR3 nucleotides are TGTGCCAGCAGCGAACCGGGACAGGCATACGAGCAGTACTTC.

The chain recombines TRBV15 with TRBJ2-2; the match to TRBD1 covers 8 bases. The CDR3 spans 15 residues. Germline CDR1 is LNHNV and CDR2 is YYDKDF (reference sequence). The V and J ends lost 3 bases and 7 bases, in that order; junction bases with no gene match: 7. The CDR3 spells CATSRVQGVIGELFF. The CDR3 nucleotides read TGTGCCACCAGCAGGGTACAGGGGGTGATCGGGGAGCTGTTTTTT.

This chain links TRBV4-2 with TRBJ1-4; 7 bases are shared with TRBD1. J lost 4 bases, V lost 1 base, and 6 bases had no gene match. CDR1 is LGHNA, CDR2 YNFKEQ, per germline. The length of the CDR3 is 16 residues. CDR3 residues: CASSQASSGGNEKLFF. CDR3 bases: TGTGCCAGCAGCCAAGCGTCGTCAGGGGGTAATGAAAAACTGTTTTTT.

The DNA for the CDR3 is TGTGCCAGCAGCTTATTAGTCGTTAATGAGCAGTTCTTC. Protein: CASSLLVVNEQFF. J is TRBJ2-1 and V is TRBV11-3, with unresolved D. Deletions cut 2 bases from V and 7 bases from J, with 9 bases between. Germline loops: CDR1 SGHNT, CDR2 YENEEA. The length of the CDR3 is 13 residues.

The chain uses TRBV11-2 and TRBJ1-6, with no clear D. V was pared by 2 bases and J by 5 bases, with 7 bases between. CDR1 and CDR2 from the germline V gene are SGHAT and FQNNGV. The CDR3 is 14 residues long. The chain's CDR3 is CASSLRPDNSPLHF. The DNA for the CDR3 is TGTGCCAGCAGCTTACGACCAGATAATTCACCCCTCCACTTT.

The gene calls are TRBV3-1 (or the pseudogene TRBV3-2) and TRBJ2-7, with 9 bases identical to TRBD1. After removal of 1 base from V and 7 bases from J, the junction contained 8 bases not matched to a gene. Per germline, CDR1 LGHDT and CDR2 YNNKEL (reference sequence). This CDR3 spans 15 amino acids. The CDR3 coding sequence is TGTGCCAGCAGCCAAGTTCTTACAGGGGGCCGAGAGCAGTACTTC. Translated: CASSQVLTGGREQYF.

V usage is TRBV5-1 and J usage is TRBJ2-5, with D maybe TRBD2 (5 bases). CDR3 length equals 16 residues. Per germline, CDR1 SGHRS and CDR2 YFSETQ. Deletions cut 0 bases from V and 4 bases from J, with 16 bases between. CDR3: CASSLGVVGELETQYF. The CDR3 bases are TGCGCCAGCAGCTTGGGAGTGGTCGGGGAGTTAGAGACCCAGTACTTC.

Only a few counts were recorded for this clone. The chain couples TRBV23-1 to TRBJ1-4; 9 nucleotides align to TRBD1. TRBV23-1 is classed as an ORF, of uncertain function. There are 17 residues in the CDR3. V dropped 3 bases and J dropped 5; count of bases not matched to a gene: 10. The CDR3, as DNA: TGCGCCAGCAGTCAGGCCGGGACAGGGACCCCAAATGAAAAACTGTTTTTT. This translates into CASSQAGTGTPNEKLFF.

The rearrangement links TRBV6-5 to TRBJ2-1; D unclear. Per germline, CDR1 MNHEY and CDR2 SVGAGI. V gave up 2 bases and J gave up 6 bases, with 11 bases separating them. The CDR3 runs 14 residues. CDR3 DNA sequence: TGTGCCAGCAGTTACACCTACTCTAGCAATGAGCAGTTCTTC. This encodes CASSYTYSSNEQFF.

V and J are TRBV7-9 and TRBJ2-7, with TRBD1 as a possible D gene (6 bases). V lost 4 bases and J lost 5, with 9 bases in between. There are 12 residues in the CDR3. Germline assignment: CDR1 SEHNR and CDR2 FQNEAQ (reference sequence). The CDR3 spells CASSYPGDEQYF. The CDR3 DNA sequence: TGTGCCAGCAGCTACCCAGGGGACGAGCAGTACTTC. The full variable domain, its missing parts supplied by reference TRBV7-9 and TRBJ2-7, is DTGVSQNPRHKITKRGQNVTFRCDPISEHNRLYWYRQTLGQGPEFLTYFQNEAQLEKSRLLSDRFSAERPKGSFSTLEIQRTEQGDSAMYLCASSYPGDEQYFGPGTRLTVT.

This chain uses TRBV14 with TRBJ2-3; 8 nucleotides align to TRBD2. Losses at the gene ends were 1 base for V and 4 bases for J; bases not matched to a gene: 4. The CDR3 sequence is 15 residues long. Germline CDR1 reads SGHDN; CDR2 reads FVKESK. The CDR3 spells CASSQVAGGSDTQYF. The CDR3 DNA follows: TGTGCCAGCAGCCAAGTCGCGGGGGGTTCAGATACGCAGTATTTT.

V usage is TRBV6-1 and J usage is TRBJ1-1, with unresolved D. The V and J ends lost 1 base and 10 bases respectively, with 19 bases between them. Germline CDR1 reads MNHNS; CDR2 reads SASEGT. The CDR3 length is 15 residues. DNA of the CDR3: TGTGCCAGCAGTGAAGGCGCGGGCGGTTATTCTCGAGCTTTCTTT. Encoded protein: CASSEGAGGYSRAFF.

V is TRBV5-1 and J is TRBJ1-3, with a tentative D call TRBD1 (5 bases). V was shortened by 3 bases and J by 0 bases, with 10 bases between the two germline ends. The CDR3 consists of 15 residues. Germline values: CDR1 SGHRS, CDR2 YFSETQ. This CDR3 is CASSSGRSSGNTIYF. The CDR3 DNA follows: TGCGCCAGCAGCTCGGGACGGAGCTCTGGAAACACCATATATTTT.

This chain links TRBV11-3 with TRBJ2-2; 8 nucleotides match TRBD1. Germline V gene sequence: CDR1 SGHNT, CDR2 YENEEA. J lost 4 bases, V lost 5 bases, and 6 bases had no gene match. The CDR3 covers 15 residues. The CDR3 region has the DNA TGTGCCAGCAGCCCCGGACAGGGAGGCACCGGGGAGCTGTTTTTT. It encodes CASSPGQGGTGELFF.